This TCR beta chain was documented in a study of radiotherapy plus CTLA-4 blockade in lung cancer (dated by TCRdb to between 2017 and 2018). Some background on the complete study: Among the enrolled patients, about 20% had an objective response, and 31% reached disease control. Paper-wide results and their limitations: The strongest predictors of response, as reported, were early dynamic changes in blood T cell clones along with a rise in serum interferon-beta after radiation. TCR clones derived from tumors expanded in peripheral blood after treatment with radiotherapy and ipilimumab.

Focal radiation therapy combined with CTLA-4 blockade (ipilimumab) was tested in patients with chemo-refractory metastatic non-small-cell lung cancer. V is reduced by 3 bases and J by 1 base, leaving a spacing of 16 bases between them. The CDR1 and CDR2 encoded by the germline V gene are SGHRS and YFSETQ. The CDR3 spans 17 residues, from the cysteine through the phenylalanine. Only the CDR3 region is kept as DNA, spanning 51 bases read in frame from base 1. On this clone itself: Its antigen remains unidentified. Within one base of it there is no much larger clone, and no base qualities were kept.

Receptors were amplified or captured by the immunoSEQ multiplex PCR assay. Here the immuneACCESS table is served through TCRdb, limited to in-frame sequences with V and J called. Missing clones are a known gap in these copies; in checked studies unresolved V genes cover under half, and the rest lacks a known reason. The sample table lists roughly 13,000 clones, around 87% of them with a count of one. The ten largest clonotypes hold roughly an eighth of the sample. This sequence was found in a human donor with non-small cell lung cancer that progressed on radiotherapy plus ipilimumab. Some clones in this sample may be carry-over from other donors' samples. The specimen comprised peripheral blood, sampled from a patient treated with radiotherapy plus ipilimumab. The rearrangement joined TRBV5-1 to TRBJ2-2; TRBD2 is a possible D gene, resting on 5 matching bases. The CDR3 in this case is CASSSLESGKNTGELFF. Read as DNA, the sequence is TGCGCCAGCAGCTCCCTGGAGAGCGGAAAGAACACCGGGGAGCTGTTTTTT.